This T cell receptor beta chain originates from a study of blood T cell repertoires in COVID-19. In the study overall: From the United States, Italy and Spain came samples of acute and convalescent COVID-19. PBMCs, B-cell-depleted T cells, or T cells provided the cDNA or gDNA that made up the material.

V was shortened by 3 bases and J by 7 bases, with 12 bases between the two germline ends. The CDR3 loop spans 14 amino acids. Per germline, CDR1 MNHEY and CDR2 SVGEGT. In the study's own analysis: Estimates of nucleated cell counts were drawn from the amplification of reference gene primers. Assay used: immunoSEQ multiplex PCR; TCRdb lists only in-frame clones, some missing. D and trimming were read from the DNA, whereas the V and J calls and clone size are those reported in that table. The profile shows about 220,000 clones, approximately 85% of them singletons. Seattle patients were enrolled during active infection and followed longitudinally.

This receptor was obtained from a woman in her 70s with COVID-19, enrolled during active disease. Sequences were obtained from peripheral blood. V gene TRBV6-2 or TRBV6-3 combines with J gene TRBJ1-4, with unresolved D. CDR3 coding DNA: TGTGCCAGCAGTTATGGCGGGTTTGGTGAAAAACTGTTTTTT. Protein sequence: CASSYGGFGEKLFF.